This T cell receptor (beta chain) emerged from a study of blood T cell repertoires in COVID-19. This clone came up once. Clones were read by immunoSEQ multiplex PCR, and TCRdb kept only the in-frame ones, dropping some. The sample carries 390,000 or so clones, approximately 87% recorded once. This CDR3 is 15 amino acids long. The germline CDR1 and CDR2 sequences are SEHNR and FQNEAQ (reference sequence). J lost 5 bases, V lost 5 bases, and 10 bases had no gene match. J is TRBJ2-5 and V is TRBV7-9; 8 nucleotides match TRBD2. The specimen sequenced was peripheral blood. The TCR sequence derives from a woman in her twenties or thirties with COVID-19, enrolled during active disease. Written as DNA, the CDR3 is TGTGCCAGCAGCCCCCACGGGAGGGCCTTGGAGACCCAGTACTTC. Translation: CASSPHGRALETQYF.